The 20 T cell receptor beta chains presented below share a single source sample, sequenced in a study of blood T cell repertoires in COVID-19. Clones were sequenced by immunoSEQ multiplex PCR, and TCRdb holds only the in-frame ones, with some missing. This table holds 65,000 to 85,000 clones, around 74% found once. Sequences were obtained from peripheral blood. Receptors originate from a woman over 75 with active or convalescent COVID-19.

This chain uses TRBV5-8 with TRBJ1-3; 10 nucleotides align to TRBD1. Per germline, CDR1 SGHTS and CDR2 YDEGEE. This CDR3 spans 15 amino acids. V dropped 4 bases and J dropped 4; count of bases not matched to a gene: 5. CDR3 region: CASSRGTGAGNTIYF. CDR3 in DNA: TGTGCCAGCAGCCGCGGGACAGGGGCAGGAAACACCATATATTTT.

The CDR3 reads CASSLVSYSYNEQFF. The CDR3 nucleotides read TGTGCCAGCAGCTTAGTATCCTACTCCTACAATGAGCAGTTCTTC. This chain links TRBV11-2 with TRBJ2-1, with D unclear. Germline assignment: CDR1 SGHAT and CDR2 FQNNGV. The CDR3 loop spans 15 amino acids. The V gene lost 1 base and the J gene lost 0 bases, with 7 bases spanning the gap.

The genes are TRBV24-1 and TRBJ2-2, with 11 bases that match TRBD2. Trimming cost V 0 bases and J 5 bases; bases outside gene matches: 1. This CDR3 contains 16 residues. Per germline, CDR1 KGHDR and CDR2 SFDVKD. CDR3 DNA: TGTGCCACCAGTGATTTGACTAGCGGGAGTACCGGGGAGCTGTTTTTT. It is translated as CATSDLTSGSTGELFF.

The rearrangement uses TRBV6-2 or TRBV6-3 and TRBJ2-5; 11 bases match TRBD1. This CDR3 has 15 amino acids. Germline CDR1 and CDR2: MNHEY and SVGEGT. Trimming at V came to 5 bases and at J to 5 bases, leaving 7 bases not matched to a gene. The CDR3 nucleotides are TGTGCCAGCAGTCCCGGACAGGGGGCTTGGGAGACCCAGTACTTC. Amino acids: CASSPGQGAWETQYF.

The rearrangement joins TRBV5-5 to TRBJ1-6, with D maybe TRBD1 (5 bases). The CDR3 has 18 residues. Germline lookup yields CDR1 SGHKS and CDR2 YYEKEE (reference sequence). V lost 9 bases and J 9 bases, leaving 31 bases between the germline ends. The CDR3 sequence is CATGGSGNSERTTSPLHF. DNA for the CDR3: TGTGCCACGGGGGGGTCAGGAAATTCCGAAAGAACGACTTCACCCCTCCACTTT. Complete variable domain (other parts from reference TRBV5-5 and TRBJ1-6): DAGVTQSPTHLIKTRGQQVTLRCSPISGHKSVSWYQQVLGQGPQFIFQYYEKEERGRGNFPDRFSARQFPNYSSELNVNALLLGDSALYLCATGGSGNSERTTSPLHFGNGTRLTVT.

The V gene is TRBV5-1, the J gene TRBJ2-7; 9 nucleotides line up with TRBD1. J lost 2 bases, V lost 3 bases, and 6 bases had no gene match. CDR1 SGHRS and CDR2 YFSETQ come from the germline V gene. CDR3 length: 15 residues. In DNA form, the CDR3 reads TGCGCCAGCAGCTACCCGGGACAGGGTACCTACGAGCAGTACTTC. This codes for CASSYPGQGTYEQYF.

CDR3 in amino acids: CASSESSRGPPNSPLHF. CDR3 bases: TGCGCCAGCAGTGAGTCTTCAAGAGGTCCCCCGAATTCACCCCTCCACTTT. This chain joins TRBV10-1 and TRBJ1-6, with D uncertain. The CDR3 has 17 amino acids. V lost 0 bases and J 7 bases, leaving 16 bases between the germline ends. CDR1 is WNHNN, CDR2 SYGVQD, per germline (reference sequence).

This clone has only one observation. CDR3 DNA sequence: TGTGCCAGCAGCTTAGGGGCCACGGCTAGCACAGATACGCAGTATTTT. It is translated as CASSLGATASTDTQYF. V usage is TRBV11-3 and J usage is TRBJ2-3; D ambiguous. Trimming stripped 1 base from V and 0 bases from J, with 11 bases between. The CDR3 is 16 residues long. Germline lookup yields CDR1 SGHNT and CDR2 YENEEA.

J is TRBJ1-2 and V is TRBV7-7; 11 bases map to TRBD1. Germline V CDR1 and CDR2: SSHAT, FNYEAQ (reference sequence). This CDR3 region has 14 residues. The V segment lost 7 bases and the J segment 4 bases; nucleotides outside the gene matches: 5. CDR3 bases: TGTGCCAGCAAGGGACAGGGGGAGTCCTATGGCTACACCTTC. Encoded protein: CASKGQGESYGYTF.

V is TRBV27 and J is TRBJ2-7; 10 nucleotides line up with TRBD2. V shed 5 bases, J shed 3 bases, and the junction held 4 bases outside the gene matches. CDR1 and CDR2 from the germline V gene are MNHEY and SMNVEV (reference sequence). The CDR3 is made up of 14 amino acids. The CDR3 sequence is CASSLWTSGYEQYF. For the CDR3, the DNA is TGTGCCAGCAGTCTTTGGACTAGCGGCTACGAGCAGTACTTC.

This clone appeared a few times. The chain recombines TRBV7-2 with TRBJ2-7, with 7 bases fitting TRBD1. CDR1 SGHTA and CDR2 FQGNSA come from the germline V gene. V lost 5 bases, J lost 5 bases, and 12 bases stayed unmatched. CDR3 length: 15 amino acids. The CDR3 spells CASSPRQGKGHEQYF. CDR3 sequence (DNA): TGTGCCAGCAGCCCCCGACAGGGTAAGGGTCACGAGCAGTACTTC.

This clone was detected only once. The gene calls are TRBV6-2 or TRBV6-3 and TRBJ2-1; 12 positions agree with TRBD2. The CDR3 length is 17 residues. Trimming took 5 bases from V and 5 from J; bases not matched to a gene: 10. Germline V lookup: CDR1 MNHEY, CDR2 SVGEGT. The DNA of the CDR3 is TGTGCCAGCAGTCTCCGACTAGCGGGAGTTGGGGACAATGAGCAGTTCTTC. Encoded protein: CASSLRLAGVGDNEQFF.

This clone has just one count. The chain carries TRBV6-4 and TRBJ1-6; 9 bases agree with TRBD1. Unmatched junction bases numbered 7, after V lost 6 bases and J lost 10 bases. This CDR3 region has 14 residues. Germline V lookup: CDR1 MRHNA, CDR2 SNTAGT. CDR3 sequence: CASSPTGGRSPLHF. In DNA form, the CDR3 reads TGTGCCAGCAGCCCCACAGGGGGCAGATCACCCCTCCACTTT.

V usage is TRBV19 and J usage is TRBJ1-3; D is uncertain. Trimming took off 8 bases at V and 4 bases at J, with 3 bases between the two ends. The germline V gene has CDR1 LNHDA and CDR2 SQIVND (reference sequence). CDR3 length: 10 amino acids. CDR3: CASSGNTIYF. The CDR3 coding sequence is TGTGCCAGTTCGGGAAACACCATATATTTT.

The chain recombines TRBV30 with TRBJ2-7; 11 bases map to TRBD2. The junction had 6 bases not matched to a gene; V was cut back by 7 bases and J by 4 bases. Germline V gene lookup returns CDR1 GTSNPN and CDR2 SVGIG (reference sequence). The CDR3 spans 13 residues. The CDR3 loop is CASSGLAGYEQYF. The CDR3 region has the DNA TGTGCCTCCTCAGGACTAGCGGGTTACGAGCAGTACTTC.

This chain joins TRBV7-2 and TRBJ2-1; D may be TRBD2 (6 bases). The germline V gene encodes CDR1 SGHTA and CDR2 FQGNSA. V was trimmed by 2 bases and J by 5 bases, leaving 13 bases between them. The CDR3 has 15 amino acids. The CDR3 spells CASSLRQAGNNEQFF. CDR3 sequence (DNA): TGTGCCAGCAGCTTAAGGCAGGCGGGGAACAATGAGCAGTTCTTC.

This chain uses TRBV2 with TRBJ1-1; 7 nucleotides align to TRBD1. Germline values: CDR1 SNHLY, CDR2 FYNNEI. The CDR3 consists of 13 residues. After removal of 6 bases from V and 8 bases from J, the junction contained 9 bases not matched to a gene. CDR3 DNA sequence: TGTGCCAGCAGGACACAGGGGAATGGGGAAGCTTTCTTT. This sequence encodes CASRTQGNGEAFF.

This clone was recorded a few times. The chain carries TRBV5-4 and TRBJ1-1; 8 positions agree with TRBD1. The V and J ends lost 4 bases and 4 bases, in that order; junction bases with no gene match: 6. CDR3 length: 14 amino acids. CDR1 is SGHNT and CDR2 is YYREEE in the germline V gene (reference sequence). This CDR3 reads CASSNMDRVTEAFF. The CDR3 bases are TGTGCCAGCAGCAATATGGACAGGGTCACTGAAGCTTTCTTT.

This clone was counted many times. The same CDR3 arises from other DNA sequences in this sample as well. The chain employs TRBV19 and TRBJ2-7, with a weak D call TRBD1 (6 bases). The germline V gene has CDR1 LNHDA and CDR2 SQIVND (reference sequence). Trimming removed 1 base from V and 2 bases from J, with 9 bases in between. This CDR3 has 14 amino acids. CDR3 amino acids: CASSIAGDPYEQYF. The CDR3 DNA follows: TGTGCCAGTAGTATAGCAGGGGACCCCTACGAGCAGTACTTC.

This clone was counted once. The chain has TRBV6-5 and TRBJ1-6, with a tentative D call TRBD1 (5 bases). The CDR3 is 15 residues long. Germline loops: CDR1 MNHEY, CDR2 SVGAGI. Trimming shortened V by 2 bases and J by 7 bases, and 12 bases separated the two germline ends. The CDR3 sequence is CASSYRGIQNSPLHF. In nucleotides, the CDR3 is TGTGCCAGCAGTTACCGGGGGATTCAAAATTCACCCCTCCACTTT.